This T cell receptor (beta chain) was captured in a study of fetal regulatory T cell absence and autoimmunity. Study overall: Without clinical diabetes, IPEX patients showed exocrine pancreas autoimmunity.

TCRdb's copy holds only in-frame clones and misses some; the assay was immunoSEQ multiplex PCR. The table shows more than 85,000 clones, with 72% occurring only once. Concerning this clone itself: No antigen is known for it.

Points from the study as a whole: TRB gene family usage was broadly similar in cord blood and pancreas.

The CDR3 has 17 amino acids. In germline, CDR1 is KGHSH, CDR2 LQKENI. Trimming pared 2 bases from V and 5 bases from J, leaving 18 bases between. The clonotype comes from a male donor with IPEX syndrome. The sample taken for sequencing was pancreas tissue. The gene calls are TRBV18 and TRBJ2-2; D gene uncertain. In DNA form, the CDR3 reads TGTGCCAGCTCACCATTCGTTTCGGCCTCGGTAACCGGGGAGCTGTTTTTT. Protein: CASSPFVSASVTGELFF.